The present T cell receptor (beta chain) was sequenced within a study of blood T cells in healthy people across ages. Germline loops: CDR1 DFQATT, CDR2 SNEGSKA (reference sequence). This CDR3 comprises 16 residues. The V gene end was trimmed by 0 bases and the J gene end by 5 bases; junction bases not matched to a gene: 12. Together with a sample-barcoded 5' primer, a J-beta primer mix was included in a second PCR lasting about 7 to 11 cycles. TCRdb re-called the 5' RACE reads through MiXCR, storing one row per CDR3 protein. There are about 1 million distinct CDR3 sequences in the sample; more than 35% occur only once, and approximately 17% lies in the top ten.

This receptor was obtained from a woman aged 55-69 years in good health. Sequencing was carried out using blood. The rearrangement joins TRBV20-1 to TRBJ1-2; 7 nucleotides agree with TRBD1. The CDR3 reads CSARDLQGTLVYGYTF. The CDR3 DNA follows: TGCAGTGCTAGAGATCTACAGGGGACCCTTGTGTATGGCTACACCTTC.